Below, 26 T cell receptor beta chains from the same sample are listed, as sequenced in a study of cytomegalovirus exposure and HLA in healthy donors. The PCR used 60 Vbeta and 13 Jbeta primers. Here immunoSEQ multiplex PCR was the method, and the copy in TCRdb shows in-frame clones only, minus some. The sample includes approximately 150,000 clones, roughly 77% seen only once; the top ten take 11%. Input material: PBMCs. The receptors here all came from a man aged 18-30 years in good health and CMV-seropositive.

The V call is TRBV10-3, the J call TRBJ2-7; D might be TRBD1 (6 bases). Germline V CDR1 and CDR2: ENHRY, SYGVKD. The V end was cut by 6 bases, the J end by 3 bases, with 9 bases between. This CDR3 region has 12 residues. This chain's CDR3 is CAISRDNYEQYF. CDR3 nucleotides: TGTGCCATCAGCCGGGACAACTACGAGCAGTACTTC.

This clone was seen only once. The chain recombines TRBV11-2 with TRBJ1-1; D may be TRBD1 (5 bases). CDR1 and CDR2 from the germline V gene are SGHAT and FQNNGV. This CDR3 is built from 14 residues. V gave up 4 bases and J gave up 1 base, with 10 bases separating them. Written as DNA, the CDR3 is TGTGCCAGCAGCTCTTGGGGGGGGAACACTGAAGCTTTCTTT. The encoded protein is CASSSWGGNTEAFF.

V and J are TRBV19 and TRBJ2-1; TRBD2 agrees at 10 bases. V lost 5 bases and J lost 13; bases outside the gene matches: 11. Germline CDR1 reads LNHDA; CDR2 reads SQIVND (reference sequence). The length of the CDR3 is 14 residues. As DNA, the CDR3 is TGTGCCAGTAGTCGACGTACTAGCGGGAATCGACAGTTCTTC. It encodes CASSRRTSGNRQFF.

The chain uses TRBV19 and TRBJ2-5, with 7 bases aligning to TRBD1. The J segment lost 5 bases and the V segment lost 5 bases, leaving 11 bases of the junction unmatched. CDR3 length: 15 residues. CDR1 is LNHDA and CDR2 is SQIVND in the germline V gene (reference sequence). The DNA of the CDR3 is TGTGCCAGTAGTCCATACCGAAGGGGGCGGGAGACCCAGTACTTC. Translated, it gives CASSPYRRGRETQYF.

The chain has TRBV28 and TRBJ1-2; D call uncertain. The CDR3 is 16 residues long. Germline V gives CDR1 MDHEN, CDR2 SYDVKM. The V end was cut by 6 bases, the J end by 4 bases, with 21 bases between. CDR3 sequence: CASSPRAAADGYGYTF. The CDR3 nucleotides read TGTGCCAGCAGCCCACGGGCAGCAGCGGACGGCTATGGCTACACCTTC.

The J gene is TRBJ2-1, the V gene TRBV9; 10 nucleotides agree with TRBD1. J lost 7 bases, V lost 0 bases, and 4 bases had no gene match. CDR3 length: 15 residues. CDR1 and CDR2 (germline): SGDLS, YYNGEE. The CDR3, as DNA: TGTGCCAGCAGCGTAGATTGGACAGGGGGTAATGAGCAGTTCTTC. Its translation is CASSVDWTGGNEQFF.

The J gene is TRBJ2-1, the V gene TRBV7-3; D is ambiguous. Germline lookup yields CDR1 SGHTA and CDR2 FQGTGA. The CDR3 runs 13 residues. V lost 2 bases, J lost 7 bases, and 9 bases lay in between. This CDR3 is CASSLSLGNEQFF. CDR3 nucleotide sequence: TGTGCCAGCAGCTTATCTCTAGGAAATGAGCAGTTCTTC.

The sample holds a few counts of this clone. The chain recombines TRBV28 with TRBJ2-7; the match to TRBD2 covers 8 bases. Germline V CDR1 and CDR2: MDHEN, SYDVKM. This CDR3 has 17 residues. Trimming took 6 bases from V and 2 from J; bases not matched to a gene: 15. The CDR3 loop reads CASSHTWGTRIPYEQYF. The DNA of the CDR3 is TGTGCCAGCAGCCATACTTGGGGGACTAGGATTCCCTACGAGCAGTACTTC.

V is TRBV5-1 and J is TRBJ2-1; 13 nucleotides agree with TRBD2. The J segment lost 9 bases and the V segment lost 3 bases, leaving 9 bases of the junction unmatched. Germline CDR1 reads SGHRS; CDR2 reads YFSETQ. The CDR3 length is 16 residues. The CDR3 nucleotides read TGCGCCAGCAGCTCGTCACTAGCGGGAGGGCCTCGTGAGCAGTTCTTC. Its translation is CASSSSLAGGPREQFF.

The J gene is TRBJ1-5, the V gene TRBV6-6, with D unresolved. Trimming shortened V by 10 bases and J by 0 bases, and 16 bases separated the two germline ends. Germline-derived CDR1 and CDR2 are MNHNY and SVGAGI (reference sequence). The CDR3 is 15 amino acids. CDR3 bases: TGTGCCACCCGAGAGGGAGGAGGTAGCAATCAGCCCCAGCATTTT. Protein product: CATREGGGSNQPQHF.

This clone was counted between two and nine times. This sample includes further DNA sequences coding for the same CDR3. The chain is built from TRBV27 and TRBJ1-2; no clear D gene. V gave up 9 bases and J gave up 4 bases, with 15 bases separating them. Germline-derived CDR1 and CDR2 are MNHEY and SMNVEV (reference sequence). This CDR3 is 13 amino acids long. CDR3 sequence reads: CASSGGLGYGYTF. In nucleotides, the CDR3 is TGTGCCAGTTCAGGAGGTCTCGGCTATGGCTACACCTTC.

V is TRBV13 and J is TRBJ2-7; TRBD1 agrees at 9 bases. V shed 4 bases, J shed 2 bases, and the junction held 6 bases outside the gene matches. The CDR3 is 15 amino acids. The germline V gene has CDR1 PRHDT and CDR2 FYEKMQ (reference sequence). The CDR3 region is CASSWGQGRTYEQYF. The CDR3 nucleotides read TGTGCCAGCAGCTGGGGACAGGGAAGGACCTACGAGCAGTACTTC.

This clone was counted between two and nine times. The CDR3 reads CASSHTGLDGYTF. Here the CDR3 DNA reads TGTGCCAGCAGCCATACAGGGTTGGATGGCTACACCTTC. The chain uses TRBV5-4 and TRBJ1-2; D might be TRBD1 (6 bases). V was pared by 4 bases and J by 6 bases, with 13 bases between. The CDR3 runs to 13 residues. The V gene's germline CDR1 is SGHNT and CDR2 YYREEE (reference sequence).

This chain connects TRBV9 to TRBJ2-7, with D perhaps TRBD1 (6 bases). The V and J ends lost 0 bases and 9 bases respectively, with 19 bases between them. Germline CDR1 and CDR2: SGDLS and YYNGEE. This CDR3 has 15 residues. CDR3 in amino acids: CASSVEGHRSEPQYF. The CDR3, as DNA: TGTGCCAGCAGCGTAGAGGGACACCGATCCGAACCGCAGTACTTC.

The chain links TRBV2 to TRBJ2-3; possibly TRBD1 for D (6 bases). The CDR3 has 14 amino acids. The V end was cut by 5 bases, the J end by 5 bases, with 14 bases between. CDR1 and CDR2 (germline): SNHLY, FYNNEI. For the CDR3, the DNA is TGTGCCAGCAGTTTCTGGGGGCGCCAAGATACGCAGTATTTT. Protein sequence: CASSFWGRQDTQYF.

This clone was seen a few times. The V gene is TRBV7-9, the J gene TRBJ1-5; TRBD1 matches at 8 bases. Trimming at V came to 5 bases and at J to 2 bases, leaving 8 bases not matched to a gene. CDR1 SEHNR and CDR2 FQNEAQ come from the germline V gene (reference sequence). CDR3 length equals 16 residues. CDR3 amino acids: CASSKGTGSGNQPQHF. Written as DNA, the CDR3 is TGTGCCAGCAGCAAGGGGACAGGCTCTGGCAATCAGCCCCAGCATTTT. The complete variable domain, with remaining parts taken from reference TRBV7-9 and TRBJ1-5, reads DTGVSQNPRHKITKRGQNVTFRCDPISEHNRLYWYRQTLGQGPEFLTYFQNEAQLEKSRLLSDRFSAERPKGSFSTLEIQRTEQGDSAMYLCASSKGTGSGNQPQHFGDGTRLSIL.

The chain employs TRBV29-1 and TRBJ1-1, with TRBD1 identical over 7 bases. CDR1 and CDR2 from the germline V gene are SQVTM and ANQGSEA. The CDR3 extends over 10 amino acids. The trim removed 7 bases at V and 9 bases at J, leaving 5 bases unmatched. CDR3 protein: CSATDRQAFF. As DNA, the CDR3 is TGCAGCGCCACGGACAGGCAAGCTTTCTTT.

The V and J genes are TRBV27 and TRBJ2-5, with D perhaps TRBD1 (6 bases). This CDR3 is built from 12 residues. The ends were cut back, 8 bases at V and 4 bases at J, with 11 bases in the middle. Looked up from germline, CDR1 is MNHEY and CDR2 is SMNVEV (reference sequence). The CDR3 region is CASRDNPETQYF. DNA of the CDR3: TGTGCCAGCCGGGACAATCCAGAGACCCAGTACTTC.

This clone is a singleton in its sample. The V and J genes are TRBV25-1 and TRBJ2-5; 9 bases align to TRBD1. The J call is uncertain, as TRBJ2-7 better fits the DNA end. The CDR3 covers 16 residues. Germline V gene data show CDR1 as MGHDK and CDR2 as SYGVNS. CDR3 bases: TGTGCCAGCAGTGAATATATGGGACAGGGAACCTACGAGCAGTACTTC. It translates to CASSEYMGQGTYEQYF.

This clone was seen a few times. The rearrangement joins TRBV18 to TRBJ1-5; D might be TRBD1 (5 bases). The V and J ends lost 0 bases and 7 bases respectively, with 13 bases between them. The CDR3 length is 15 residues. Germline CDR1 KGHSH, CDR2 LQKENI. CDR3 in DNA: TGTGCCAGCTCACCACCGGGCAGGGCTCGACAGCCCCAGCATTTT. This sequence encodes CASSPPGRARQPQHF.

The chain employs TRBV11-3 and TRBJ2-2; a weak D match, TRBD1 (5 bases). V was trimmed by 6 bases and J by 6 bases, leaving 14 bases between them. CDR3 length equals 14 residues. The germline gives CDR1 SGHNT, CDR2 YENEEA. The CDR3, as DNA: TGTGCCAGCAGTCTAACCGCCAGGGCCGGGGAGCTGTTTTTT. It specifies CASSLTARAGELFF.

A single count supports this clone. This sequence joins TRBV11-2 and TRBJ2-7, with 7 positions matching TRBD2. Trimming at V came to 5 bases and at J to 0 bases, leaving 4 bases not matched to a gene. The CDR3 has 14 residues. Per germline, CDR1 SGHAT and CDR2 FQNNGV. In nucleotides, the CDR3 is TGTGCCAGCAGCCCGGGACTAACCTCCTACGAGCAGTACTTC. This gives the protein CASSPGLTSYEQYF. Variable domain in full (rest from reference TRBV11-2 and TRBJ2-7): EAGVAQSPRYKIIEKRQSVAFWCNPISGHATLYWYQQILGQGPKLLIQFQNNGVVDDSQLPKDRFSAERLKGVDSTLKIQPAKLEDSAVYLCASSPGLTSYEQYFGPGTRLTVT.

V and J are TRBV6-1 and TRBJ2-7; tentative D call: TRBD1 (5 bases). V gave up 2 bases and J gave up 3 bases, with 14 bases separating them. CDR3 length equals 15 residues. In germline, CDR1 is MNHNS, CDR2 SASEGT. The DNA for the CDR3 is TGTGCCAGCAGTGAATCAGCAGGGCTGCACTACGAGCAGTACTTC. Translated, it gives CASSESAGLHYEQYF.

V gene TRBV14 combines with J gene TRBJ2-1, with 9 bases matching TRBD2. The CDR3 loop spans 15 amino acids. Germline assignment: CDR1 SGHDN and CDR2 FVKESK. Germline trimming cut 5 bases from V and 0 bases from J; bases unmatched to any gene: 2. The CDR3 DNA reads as TGTGCCAGCAGCTTTAGCGGGAGCTCCTACAATGAGCAGTTCTTC. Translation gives CASSFSGSSYNEQFF.

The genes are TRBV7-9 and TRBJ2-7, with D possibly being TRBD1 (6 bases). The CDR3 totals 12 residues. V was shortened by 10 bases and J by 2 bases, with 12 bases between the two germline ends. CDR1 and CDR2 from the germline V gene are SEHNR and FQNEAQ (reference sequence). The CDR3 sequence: CAMGAGPYEQYF. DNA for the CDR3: TGTGCCATGGGGGCAGGGCCCTACGAGCAGTACTTC.

CDR3 residues: CASSIWVAGEAEAFF. As DNA, the CDR3 is TGTGCCAGTAGTATATGGGTGGCCGGGGAGGCTGAAGCTTTCTTT. The chain employs TRBV19 and TRBJ1-1; no definite D call. This CDR3 is built from 15 residues. The V end was cut by 2 bases, the J end by 6 bases, with 16 bases between. Germline assignment: CDR1 LNHDA and CDR2 SQIVND (reference sequence).